One T cell receptor (beta chain) is described in this entry. This specimen belongs to a study of cytomegalovirus exposure and HLA in healthy donors. Researchers ran the PCR with 60 Vbeta and 13 Jbeta primers. Some clones are missing from TCRdb's copy, which holds only in-frame ones; the method was immunoSEQ multiplex PCR. The sample holds tens of thousands of clones, roughly 80% seen once. The CDR3 loop spans 16 amino acids. The V gene lost 2 bases and the J gene lost 0 bases, with 10 bases spanning the gap. The germline V gene has CDR1 MNHNS and CDR2 SASEGT. The chain combines TRBV6-1 with TRBJ1-4; D possibly corresponds to TRBD1 (5 bases). The sequenced sample consisted of PBMCs. This clonotype was obtained from a man aged 25-45 years in good health and CMV-seronegative. The CDR3 loop reads CASSEYRGATNEKLFF. CDR3 nucleotide sequence: TGTGCCAGCAGTGAATATCGGGGGGCAACTAATGAAAAACTGTTTTTT.